The 2 T cell receptor beta chains below were found in one sample sequenced in a study of T-cell memory formation after mild COVID-19 (dated by TCRdb to the early 2020s). Library preparation used 5' RACE. Sequencing was performed on an Illumina NovaSeq 6000. The raw public data were reprocessed by TCRdb itself: fastp quality trimming at Q25, MiXCR clonotype calling, in-frame beta chains only. Under each unique CDR3 protein, matching rows form one entry showing the most common genes and DNA. The sample table contains about 250,000 distinct CDR3 sequences; only one count was recorded for over 15% of them. Under 30% of the sample goes to the ten largest clones. Sequencing was performed on PBMCs or a T cell subset sorted from them (not recorded which). The receptors were sampled from a man between 18 and 35 years old who had mild COVID-19 (a few samples of this study predate the infection). The sample titles of this study are shuffled in the database, so cell type and time point are left out; the donor was told from shared clones.

This clonotype was seen repeatedly, ten times or more. The chain employs TRBV12-3 or TRBV12-4 and TRBJ2-2; no clear D. V lost 8 bases and J 1 base, leaving 17 bases between the germline ends. The CDR3 has 16 amino acids. DNA for the CDR3: TGTGCCAGCGGCCCCCCGAGGCAGAGGAACACCGGGGAGCTGTTTTTT. This sequence encodes CASGPPRQRNTGELFF.

This clonotype was observed a few times. The chain carries TRBV4-1 and TRBJ2-1, with TRBD1 identical over 12 bases. V dropped 0 bases and J dropped 6; count of bases not matched to a gene: 9. This CDR3 contains 18 residues. Germline V gene data show CDR1 as MGHRA and CDR2 as YSYEKL. CDR3 in DNA: TGCGCCAGCAGCCAAGATTCGGGGACAGGGGGCGCCGGCAATGAGCAGTTCTTC. As protein: CASSQDSGTGGAGNEQFF.